Below, 20 T cell receptor beta chains from the same sample are listed, as sequenced in a study of blood T cell repertoires in COVID-19 (dated by TCRdb to 2018 to 2021). Library construction relied on the immunoSEQ multiplex PCR assay. TCRdb took over this immuneACCESS table, retaining in-frame rearrangements with V and J assigned. Such tables are incomplete; in checked studies, under half of the missing clones stem from an unresolved V gene, and the remainder is unexplained. A total of more than 150,000 clones appear in this sample, almost 80% of them only once. Of the sample, about 25% is held by the ten largest clones. Sequencing was done on a sample of peripheral blood. The receptors come from a woman between 70 and 85 years old with acute or convalescent COVID-19.

This rearrangement joins TRBV10-3 to TRBJ2-1; 11 bases are a match to TRBD2. The V gene end was trimmed by 3 bases and the J gene end by 7 bases; junction bases not matched to a gene: 8. Germline V gene lookup returns CDR1 ENHRY and CDR2 SYGVKD. The CDR3 loop spans 16 amino acids. CDR3 sequence reads: CAISDRLAGFRNEQFF. Here the CDR3 DNA reads TGTGCCATCAGTGATAGACTAGCGGGATTTCGGAATGAGCAGTTCTTC.

This chain connects TRBV28 to TRBJ2-6; TRBD2 matches 10 bases. CDR1 is MDHEN, CDR2 SYDVKM, per germline. V lost 3 bases and J lost 1; bases outside the gene matches: 18. This CDR3 has 22 amino acids. DNA for the CDR3: TGTGCCAGCAGTTTTCCTCTCGGGGTAGCGGGAGGTCGGCGGTCTGGGGCCAACGTCCTGACTTTC. Protein sequence: CASSFPLGVAGGRRSGANVLTF.

This clone was detected only once. V gene TRBV10-1 combines with J gene TRBJ1-6, with unresolved D. There are 14 residues in the CDR3. Trimming stripped 5 bases from V and 7 bases from J, with 12 bases between. Germline V lookup: CDR1 WNHNN, CDR2 SYGVQD (reference sequence). Here the CDR3 reads CASSLNSLNSPLHF. The CDR3, as DNA: TGCGCCAGCAGTCTAAACAGCCTGAATTCACCCCTCCACTTT.

This clone was recorded only once. The genes are TRBV3-1 (or the pseudogene TRBV3-2) and TRBJ2-3, with 15 bases matching TRBD2. Trimming removed 4 bases from V and 4 bases from J; junction bases left unmatched: 9. The CDR3 loop spans 18 amino acids. The germline V gene encodes CDR1 LGHDT and CDR2 YNNKEL (reference sequence). The CDR3 DNA reads TGTGCCAGCAGCCGGACTAGCGGGAGGGCCGTGGTTTCAGATACGCAGTATTTT. Translating it yields CASSRTSGRAVVSDTQYF.

The rearrangement uses TRBV2 and TRBJ1-5; D is possibly TRBD1 (5 bases). The CDR3 runs 15 residues. Germline V gene data show CDR1 as SNHLY and CDR2 as FYNNEI. Between the trimmed V and J ends, which lost 2 bases and 4 bases, there was a span of 12 bases. The CDR3 sequence is CASSERSGGNQPQHF. The CDR3 nucleotides read TGTGCCAGCAGTGAACGCAGTGGGGGGAATCAGCCCCAGCATTTT.

The gene calls are TRBV10-2 and TRBJ1-1; D perhaps matches TRBD1 (5 bases). V dropped 0 bases and J dropped 1 base, with 9 bases sitting between them. The CDR3 length is 15 residues. Per germline, CDR1 WSHSY and CDR2 SAAADI. CDR3: CASSESPGKNTEAFF. DNA of the CDR3: TGCGCCAGCAGTGAGTCGCCAGGGAAGAACACTGAAGCTTTCTTT.

The gene calls are TRBV19 and TRBJ1-2; 8 bases are a match to TRBD1. The CDR3 totals 15 residues. Unmatched junction bases numbered 11, after V lost 4 bases and J lost 7 bases. From germline, CDR1 is LNHDA and CDR2 SQIVND (reference sequence). CDR3 loop: CASSTQGAAAPGYTF. In DNA, the CDR3 is TGTGCCAGTAGTACCCAGGGGGCCGCGGCCCCTGGCTACACCTTC.

This clone has only a few counts. The CDR3 nucleotides are TGCGCCAGCAGCCAGAAGCGGGAGCGAGGGGATACGCAGTATTTT. It encodes CASSQKRERGDTQYF. The chain links TRBV5-1 to TRBJ2-3, with 8 positions matching TRBD2. The CDR3 covers 15 residues. Trimming cost V 4 bases and J 6 bases; bases outside gene matches: 10. Germline lookup yields CDR1 SGHRS and CDR2 YFSETQ.

This rearrangement joins TRBV4-2 to TRBJ2-1; no definite D call. Germline CDR1 reads LGHNA; CDR2 reads YNFKEQ. This CDR3 is 12 amino acids long. V lost 4 bases, J lost 15 bases, and 16 bases lay in between. The CDR3 protein is CASSPTISQVFF. In nucleotides, the CDR3 is TGTGCCAGCAGCCCTACAATCTCCCAGGTGTTCTTC.

V gene TRBV15 combines with J gene TRBJ2-7; perhaps TRBD1 as D (6 bases). The germline V gene encodes CDR1 LNHNV and CDR2 YYDKDF (reference sequence). CDR3 size: 12 residues. V was shortened by 1 base and J by 7 bases, with 8 bases between the two germline ends. CDR3 in DNA: TGTGCCACCAGCAGAGGAACAGGGGAGCAGTACTTC. This codes for CATSRGTGEQYF.

This clone was seen once. The chain has TRBV2 and TRBJ1-2; 8 bases align to TRBD1. V lost 7 bases to trimming and J lost 3 bases; unmatched junction nucleotides: 4. This CDR3 has 13 residues. Germline V CDR1 and CDR2: SNHLY, FYNNEI. The CDR3 bases are TGTGCCAGCAATCCGACAGGGGACTATGGCTACACCTTC. It is translated as CASNPTGDYGYTF.

The chain combines TRBV12-3 or TRBV12-4 with TRBJ1-3, with D unresolved. Trimming cost V 9 bases and J 0 bases, with 6 bases left between them. The CDR3 consists of 12 residues. The CDR3 nucleotides read TGTGCCAGTGCAGGCTCTGGAAACACCATATATTTT. Translated: CASAGSGNTIYF.

The rearrangement links TRBV29-1 to TRBJ2-1; D might be TRBD2 (6 bases). The CDR3 contains 15 residues. Trimming cost V 6 bases and J 4 bases, with 19 bases left between them. Germline loops: CDR1 SQVTM, CDR2 ANQGSEA. The CDR3 loop reads CSVKTRDLVYNEQFF. CDR3 bases: TGCAGCGTAAAGACACGGGACTTGGTGTACAATGAGCAGTTCTTC.

This clone appeared a single time. V and J are TRBV19 and TRBJ2-7; D is unclear. Trimming left V 8 bases short and J 6 bases short, with 17 bases between. The germline gives CDR1 LNHDA, CDR2 SQIVND (reference sequence). The CDR3 is made up of 13 amino acids. The CDR3 here is CASGPTGSGEQYF. The DNA for the CDR3 is TGTGCCAGTGGGCCTACTGGTTCAGGCGAGCAGTACTTC. The full variable domain, completed using reference TRBV19 and TRBJ2-7, is DGGITQSPKYLFRKEGQNVTLSCEQNLNHDAMYWYRQDPGQGLRLIYYSQIVNDFQKGDIAEGYSVSREKKESFPLTVTSAQKNPTAFYLCASGPTGSGEQYFGPGTRLTVT.

This clone was counted a few times. The rearrangement uses TRBV10-3 and TRBJ1-2, with D tentatively TRBD1 (5 bases). CDR1 is ENHRY and CDR2 is SYGVKD in the germline V gene. Trimming removed 0 bases from V and 4 bases from J, with 12 bases in between. This CDR3 has 15 amino acids. The CDR3 reads CAISESGVQPYGYTF. The CDR3 nucleotides read TGTGCCATCAGTGAGTCAGGGGTTCAGCCCTATGGCTACACCTTC.

The rearrangement joins TRBV5-1 to TRBJ2-7; 9 bases align to TRBD1. The J segment lost 3 bases and the V segment lost 5 bases, leaving 12 bases of the junction unmatched. CDR3 length: 16 residues. Germline V gene data show CDR1 as SGHRS and CDR2 as YFSETQ. CDR3 in DNA: TGCGCCAGCAGTTACCGTGGGGACAGGGACGACTACGAGCAGTACTTC. This sequence encodes CASSYRGDRDDYEQYF.

The V and J genes are TRBV29-1 and TRBJ2-5, with TRBD1 identical over 8 bases. V shed 6 bases and J 5 bases; nucleotides not matched to a gene: 8. Germline CDR1 SQVTM, CDR2 ANQGSEA. The CDR3 is 13 residues long. This chain's CDR3 is CSVEDRVAETQYF. CDR3 coding DNA: TGCAGCGTAGAGGACAGGGTAGCGGAGACCCAGTACTTC. The whole variable domain, filled in from reference TRBV29-1 and TRBJ2-5, reads SAVISQKPSRDICQRGTSLTIQCQVDSQVTMMFWYRQQPGQSLTLIATANQGSEATYESGFVIDKFPISRPNLTFSTLTVSNMSPEDSSIYLCSVEDRVAETQYFGPGTRLLVL.

This rearrangement joins TRBV9 to TRBJ2-5; 7 bases fit TRBD1. CDR1 is SGDLS and CDR2 is YYNGEE in the germline V gene. J lost 2 bases, V lost 5 bases, and 15 bases had no gene match. CDR3 length: 17 amino acids. This CDR3 is CASRRGGDELRQETQYF. The CDR3 nucleotides read TGTGCCAGCAGAAGAGGGGGCGACGAACTCCGTCAAGAGACCCAGTACTTC.

The CDR3 sequence is CASSRQGGATNEKLFF. CDR3 nucleotide sequence: TGTGCCAGCAGCAGACAGGGGGGGGCAACTAATGAAAAACTGTTTTTT. The V and J genes are TRBV28 and TRBJ1-4; 9 bases match TRBD1. V dropped 6 bases and J dropped 0; count of bases not matched to a gene: 5. Germline V gene data show CDR1 as MDHEN and CDR2 as SYDVKM. The CDR3 consists of 16 residues. The full variable domain, its missing parts supplied by reference TRBV28 and TRBJ1-4, is DVKVTQSSRYLVKRTGEKVFLECVQDMDHENMFWYRQDPGLGLRLIYFSYDVKMKEKGDIPEGYSVSREKKERFSLILESASTNQTSMYLCASSRQGGATNEKLFFGSGTQLSVL.

The J gene is TRBJ1-1, the V gene TRBV29-1; 9 bases agree with TRBD1. CDR3 length equals 13 residues. The germline V gene has CDR1 SQVTM and CDR2 ANQGSEA. V lost 6 bases to trimming and J lost 3 bases; unmatched junction nucleotides: 5. The CDR3 DNA is TGCAGCGTCGACAGGGGGAAGGACACTGAAGCTTTCTTT. Translation: CSVDRGKDTEAFF. Complete variable domain (other parts from reference TRBV29-1 and TRBJ1-1): SAVISQKPSRDICQRGTSLTIQCQVDSQVTMMFWYRQQPGQSLTLIATANQGSEATYESGFVIDKFPISRPNLTFSTLTVSNMSPEDSSIYLCSVDRGKDTEAFFGQGTRLTVV.